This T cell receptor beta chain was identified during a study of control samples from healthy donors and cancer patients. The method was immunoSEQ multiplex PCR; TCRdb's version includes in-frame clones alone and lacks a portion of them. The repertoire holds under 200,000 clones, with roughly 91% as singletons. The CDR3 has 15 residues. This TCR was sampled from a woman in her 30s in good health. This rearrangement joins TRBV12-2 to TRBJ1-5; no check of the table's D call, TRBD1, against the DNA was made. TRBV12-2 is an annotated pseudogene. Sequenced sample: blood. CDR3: CASRLIMDRRQPQHF. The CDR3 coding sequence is TGTGCAAGTCGCTTAATCATGGACAGACGTCAGCCCCAGCATTTT.